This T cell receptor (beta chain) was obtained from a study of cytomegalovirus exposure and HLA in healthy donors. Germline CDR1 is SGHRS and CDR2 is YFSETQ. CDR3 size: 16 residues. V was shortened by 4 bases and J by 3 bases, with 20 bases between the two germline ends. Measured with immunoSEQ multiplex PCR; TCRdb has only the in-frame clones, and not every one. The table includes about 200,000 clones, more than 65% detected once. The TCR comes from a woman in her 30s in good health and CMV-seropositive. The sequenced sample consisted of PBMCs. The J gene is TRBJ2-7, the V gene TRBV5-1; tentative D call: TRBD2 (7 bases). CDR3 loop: CASSPGGLAENYEQYF. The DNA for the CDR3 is TGCGCCAGCAGCCCTGGGGGGCTAGCGGAAAACTACGAGCAGTACTTC. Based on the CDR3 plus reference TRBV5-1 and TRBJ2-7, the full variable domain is KAGVTQTPRYLIKTRGQQVTLSCSPISGHRSVSWYQQTPGQGLQFLFEYFSETQRNKGNFPGRFSGRQFSNSRSEMNVSTLELGDSALYLCASSPGGLAENYEQYFGPGTRLTVT.